This record concerns one T cell receptor beta chain sequence. TCRdb's table, derived via immunoSEQ multiplex PCR, lists solely in-frame clones and lacks some. The data hold roughly 290,000 clones, with roughly 88% observed a single time. The data originate from a study of blood T cell repertoires in COVID-19. The germline V and J ends were trimmed by 4 bases and 4 bases, with 16 bases remaining between them. This CDR3 region has 15 residues. Germline-derived CDR1 and CDR2 are LGHNA and YSLEER. The source of this sequence is a man aged 25-45 years who had recovered from COVID-19. The chain has TRBV4-3 and TRBJ1-1; tentative D call: TRBD1 (5 bases). The sequenced sample was PBMCs or T cells enriched from blood (not recorded which). The DNA for the CDR3 is TGCGCCAGCAGCCCACCGCCGCTCGGGGGCACTGAAGCTTTCTTT. Its protein product is CASSPPPLGGTEAFF.